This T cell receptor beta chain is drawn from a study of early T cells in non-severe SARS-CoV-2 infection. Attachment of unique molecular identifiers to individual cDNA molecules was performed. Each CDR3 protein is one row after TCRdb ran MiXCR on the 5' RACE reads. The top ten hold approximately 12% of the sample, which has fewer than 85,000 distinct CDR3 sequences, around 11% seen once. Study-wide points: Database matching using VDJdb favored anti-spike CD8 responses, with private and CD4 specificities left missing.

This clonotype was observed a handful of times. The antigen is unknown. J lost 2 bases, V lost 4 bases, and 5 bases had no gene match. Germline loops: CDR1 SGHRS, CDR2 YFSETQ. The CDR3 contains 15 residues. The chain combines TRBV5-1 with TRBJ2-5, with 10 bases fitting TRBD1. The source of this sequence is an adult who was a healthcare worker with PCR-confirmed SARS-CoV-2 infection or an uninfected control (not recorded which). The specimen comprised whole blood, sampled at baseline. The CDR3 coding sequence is TGCGCCAGCAGCCGGGGACAGGGGAGACAAGAGACCCAGTACTTC. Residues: CASSRGQGRQETQYF. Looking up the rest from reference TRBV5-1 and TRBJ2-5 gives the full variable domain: KAGVTQTPRYLIKTRGQQVTLSCSPISGHRSVSWYQQTPGQGLQFLFEYFSETQRNKGNFPGRFSGRQFSNSRSEMNVSTLELGDSALYLCASSRGQGRQETQYFGPGTRLLVL.